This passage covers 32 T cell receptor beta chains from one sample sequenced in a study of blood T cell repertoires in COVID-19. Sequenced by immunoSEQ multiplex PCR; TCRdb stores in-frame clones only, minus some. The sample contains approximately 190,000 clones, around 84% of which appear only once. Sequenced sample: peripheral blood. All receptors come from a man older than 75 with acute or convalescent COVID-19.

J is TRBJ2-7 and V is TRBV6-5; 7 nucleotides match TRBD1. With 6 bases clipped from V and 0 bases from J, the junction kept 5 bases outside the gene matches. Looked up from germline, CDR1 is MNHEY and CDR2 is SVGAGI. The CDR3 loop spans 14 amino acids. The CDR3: CASRRTGVSYEQYV. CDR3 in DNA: TGTGCCAGCAGACGGACAGGAGTCTCCTACGAGCAGTACGTC.

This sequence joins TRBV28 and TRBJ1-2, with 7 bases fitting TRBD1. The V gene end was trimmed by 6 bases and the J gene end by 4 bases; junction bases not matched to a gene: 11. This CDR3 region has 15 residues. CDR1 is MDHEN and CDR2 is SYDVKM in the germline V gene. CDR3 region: CASRRQGRLSYGYTF. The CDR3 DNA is TGTGCCAGCAGAAGACAGGGAAGGCTTAGCTATGGCTACACCTTC.

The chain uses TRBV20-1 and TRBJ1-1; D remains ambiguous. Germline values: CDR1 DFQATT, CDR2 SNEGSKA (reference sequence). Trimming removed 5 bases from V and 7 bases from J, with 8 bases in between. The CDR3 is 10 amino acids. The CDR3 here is CSAGRSEAFF. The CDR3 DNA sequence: TGCAGTGCTGGGCGCAGTGAAGCTTTCTTT.

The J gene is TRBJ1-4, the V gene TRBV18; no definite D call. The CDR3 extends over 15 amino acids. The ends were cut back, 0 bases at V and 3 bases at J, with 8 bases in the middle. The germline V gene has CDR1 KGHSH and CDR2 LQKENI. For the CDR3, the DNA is TGTGCCAGCTCACCACCGACTGCGCCTAATGAAAAACTGTTTTTT. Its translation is CASSPPTAPNEKLFF.

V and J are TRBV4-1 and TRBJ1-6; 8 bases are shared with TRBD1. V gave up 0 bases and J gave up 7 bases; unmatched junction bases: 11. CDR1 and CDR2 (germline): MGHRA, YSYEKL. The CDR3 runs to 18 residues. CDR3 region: CASSQDLARGRGNSPLHF. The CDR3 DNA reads TGCGCCAGCAGCCAAGATCTGGCCAGGGGGCGCGGAAATTCACCCCTCCACTTT.

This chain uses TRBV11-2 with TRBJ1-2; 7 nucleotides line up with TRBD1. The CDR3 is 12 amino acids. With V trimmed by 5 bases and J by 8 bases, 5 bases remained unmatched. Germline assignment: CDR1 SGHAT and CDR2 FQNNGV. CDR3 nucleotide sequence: TGTGCCAGCAGCGCGACAGGGCGAGGCTACACCTTC. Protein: CASSATGRGYTF.

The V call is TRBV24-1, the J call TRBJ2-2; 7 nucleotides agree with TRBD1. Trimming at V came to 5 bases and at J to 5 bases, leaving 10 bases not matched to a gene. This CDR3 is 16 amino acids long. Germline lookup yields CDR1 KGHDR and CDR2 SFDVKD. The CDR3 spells CATSAPGQTVTGELFF. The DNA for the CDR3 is TGTGCCACCAGTGCTCCGGGACAGACTGTAACCGGGGAGCTGTTTTTT.

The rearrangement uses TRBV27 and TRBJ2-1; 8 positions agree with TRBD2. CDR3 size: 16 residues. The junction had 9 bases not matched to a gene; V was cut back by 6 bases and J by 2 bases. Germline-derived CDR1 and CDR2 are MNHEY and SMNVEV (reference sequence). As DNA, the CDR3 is TGTGCCAGCAGCCGGGGGGGGAGTGGGGCCTACAATGAGCAGTTCTTC. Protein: CASSRGGSGAYNEQFF.

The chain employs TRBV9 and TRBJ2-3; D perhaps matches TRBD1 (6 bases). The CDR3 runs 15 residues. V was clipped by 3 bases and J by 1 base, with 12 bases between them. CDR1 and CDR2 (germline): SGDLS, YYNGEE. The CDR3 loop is CASSAQGLGTDTQYF. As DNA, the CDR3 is TGTGCCAGCAGCGCACAGGGCTTAGGCACAGATACGCAGTATTTT.

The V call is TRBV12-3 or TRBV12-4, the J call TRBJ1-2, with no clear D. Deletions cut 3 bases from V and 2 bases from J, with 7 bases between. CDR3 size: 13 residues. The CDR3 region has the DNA TGTGCCAGCAGTTTGTTAGAGAACTATGGCTACACCTTC. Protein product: CASSLLENYGYTF.

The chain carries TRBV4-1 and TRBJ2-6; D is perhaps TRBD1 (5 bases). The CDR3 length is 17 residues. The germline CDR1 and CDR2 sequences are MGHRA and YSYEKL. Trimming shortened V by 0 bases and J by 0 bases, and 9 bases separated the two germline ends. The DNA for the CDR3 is TGCGCCAGCAGCCAAGATCAGACAGTCTCTGGGGCCAACGTCCTGACTTTC. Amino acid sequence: CASSQDQTVSGANVLTF.

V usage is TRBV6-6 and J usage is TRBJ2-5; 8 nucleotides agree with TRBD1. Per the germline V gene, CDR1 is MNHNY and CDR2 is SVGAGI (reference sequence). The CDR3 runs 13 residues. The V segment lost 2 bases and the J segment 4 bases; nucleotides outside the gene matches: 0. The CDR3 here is CASSYDRGETQYF. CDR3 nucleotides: TGTGCCAGCAGTTACGACAGGGGAGAGACCCAGTACTTC.

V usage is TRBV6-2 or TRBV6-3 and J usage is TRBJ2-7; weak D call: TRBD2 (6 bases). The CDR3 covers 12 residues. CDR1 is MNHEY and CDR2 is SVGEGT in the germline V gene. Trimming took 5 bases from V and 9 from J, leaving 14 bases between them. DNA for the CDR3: TGTGCCAGCAGTGCGACGGGGGTTTTGCAGTACGTC. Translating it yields CASSATGVLQYV.

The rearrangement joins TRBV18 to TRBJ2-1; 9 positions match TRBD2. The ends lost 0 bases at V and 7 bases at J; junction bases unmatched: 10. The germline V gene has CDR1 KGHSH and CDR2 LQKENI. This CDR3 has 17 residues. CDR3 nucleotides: TGTGCCAGCTCACCACCCGGGCTAGCGGGAACGGGAAATGAGCAGTTCTTC. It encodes CASSPPGLAGTGNEQFF. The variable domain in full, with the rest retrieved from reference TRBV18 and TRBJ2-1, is NAGVMQNPRHLVRRRGQEARLRCSPMKGHSHVYWYRQLPEEGLKFMVYLQKENIIDESGMPKERFSAEFPKEGPSILRIQQVVRGDSAAYFCASSPPGLAGTGNEQFFGPGTRLTVL.

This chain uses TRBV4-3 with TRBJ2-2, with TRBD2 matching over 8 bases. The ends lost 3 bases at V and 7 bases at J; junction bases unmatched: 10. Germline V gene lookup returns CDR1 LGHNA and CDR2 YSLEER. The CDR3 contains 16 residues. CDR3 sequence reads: CASSQKTSGGGGELFF. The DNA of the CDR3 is TGCGCCAGCAGCCAGAAAACTAGCGGAGGCGGCGGGGAGCTGTTTTTT.

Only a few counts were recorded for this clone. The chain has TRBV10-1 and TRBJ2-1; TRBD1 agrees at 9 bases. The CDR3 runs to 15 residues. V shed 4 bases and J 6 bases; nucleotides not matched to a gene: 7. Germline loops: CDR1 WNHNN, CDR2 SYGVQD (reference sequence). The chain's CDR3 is CASSAQGARRNEQFF. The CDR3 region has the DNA TGCGCCAGCAGTGCACAGGGGGCGAGACGCAATGAGCAGTTCTTC.

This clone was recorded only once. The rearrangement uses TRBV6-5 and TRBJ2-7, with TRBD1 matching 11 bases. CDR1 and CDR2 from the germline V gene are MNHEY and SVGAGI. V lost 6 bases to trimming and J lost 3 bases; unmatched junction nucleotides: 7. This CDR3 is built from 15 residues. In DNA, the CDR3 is TGTGCCAGCAGCGGACAGGGGGCGAGTGACTACGAGCAGTACTTC. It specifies CASSGQGASDYEQYF.

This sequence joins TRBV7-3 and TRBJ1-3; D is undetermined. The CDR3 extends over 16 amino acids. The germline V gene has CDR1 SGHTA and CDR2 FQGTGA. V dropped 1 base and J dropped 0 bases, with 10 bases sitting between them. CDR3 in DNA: TGTGCCAGCAGCTTAAGGGCCCCATTCTCTGGAAACACCATATATTTT. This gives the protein CASSLRAPFSGNTIYF.

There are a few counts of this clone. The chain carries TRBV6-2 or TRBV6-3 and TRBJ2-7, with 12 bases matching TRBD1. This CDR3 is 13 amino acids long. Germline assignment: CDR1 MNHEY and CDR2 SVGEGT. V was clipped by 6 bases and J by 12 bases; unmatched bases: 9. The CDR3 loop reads CASRPGTGGVLYV. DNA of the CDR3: TGTGCCAGCAGGCCTGGGACAGGGGGCGTTCTGTACGTC.

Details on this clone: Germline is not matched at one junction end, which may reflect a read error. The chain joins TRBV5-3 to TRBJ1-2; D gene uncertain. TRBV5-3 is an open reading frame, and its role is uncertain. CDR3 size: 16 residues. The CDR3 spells CARRLEPSVLNYGYTF. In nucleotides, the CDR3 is TGTGCCAGAAGATTGGAGCCATCGGTACTTAACTATGGCTACACCTTC.

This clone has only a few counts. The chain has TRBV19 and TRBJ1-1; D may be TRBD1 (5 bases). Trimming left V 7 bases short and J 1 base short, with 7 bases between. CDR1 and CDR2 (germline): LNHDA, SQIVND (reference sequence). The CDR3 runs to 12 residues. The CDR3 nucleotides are TGTGCCAGTATGGGGCGGAACACTGAAGCTTTCTTT. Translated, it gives CASMGRNTEAFF.

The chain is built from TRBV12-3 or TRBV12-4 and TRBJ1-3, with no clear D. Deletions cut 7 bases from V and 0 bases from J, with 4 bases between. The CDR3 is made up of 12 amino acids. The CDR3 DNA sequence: TGTGCCAGCACCTACTCTGGAAACACCATATATTTT. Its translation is CASTYSGNTIYF.

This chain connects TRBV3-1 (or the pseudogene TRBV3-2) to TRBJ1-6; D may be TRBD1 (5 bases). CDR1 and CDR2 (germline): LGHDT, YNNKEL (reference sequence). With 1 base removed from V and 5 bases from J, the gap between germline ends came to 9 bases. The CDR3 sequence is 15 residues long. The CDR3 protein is CASSQVGGNNSPLHF. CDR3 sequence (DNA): TGTGCCAGCAGCCAAGTGGGGGGGAATAATTCACCCCTCCACTTT.

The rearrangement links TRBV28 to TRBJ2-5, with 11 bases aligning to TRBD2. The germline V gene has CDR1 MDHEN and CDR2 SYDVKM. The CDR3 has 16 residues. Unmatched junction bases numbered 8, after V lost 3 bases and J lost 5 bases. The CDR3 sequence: CASSFYSGRAEETQYF. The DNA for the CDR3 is TGTGCCAGCAGTTTTTATAGCGGGAGGGCGGAGGAGACCCAGTACTTC.

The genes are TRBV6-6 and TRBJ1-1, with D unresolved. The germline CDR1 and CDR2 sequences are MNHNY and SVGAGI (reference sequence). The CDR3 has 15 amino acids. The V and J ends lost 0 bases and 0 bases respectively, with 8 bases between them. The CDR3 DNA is TGTGCCAGCAGTTACTCGTCAGGCATGAACACTGAAGCTTTCTTT. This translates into CASSYSSGMNTEAFF.

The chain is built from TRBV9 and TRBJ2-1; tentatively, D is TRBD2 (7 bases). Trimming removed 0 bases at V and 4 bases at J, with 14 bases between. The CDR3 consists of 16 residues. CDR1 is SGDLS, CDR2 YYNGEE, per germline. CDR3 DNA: TGTGCCAGCAGCGTAGCTTCGGCGGGGGCATACAATGAGCAGTTCTTC. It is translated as CASSVASAGAYNEQFF.

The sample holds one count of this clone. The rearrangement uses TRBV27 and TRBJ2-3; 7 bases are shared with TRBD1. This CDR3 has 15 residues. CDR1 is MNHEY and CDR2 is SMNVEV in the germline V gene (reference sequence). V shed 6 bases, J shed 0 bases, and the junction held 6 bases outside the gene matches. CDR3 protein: CASSPETGSTDTQYF. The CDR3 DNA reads TGTGCCAGCAGCCCAGAGACAGGGAGCACAGATACGCAGTATTTT.

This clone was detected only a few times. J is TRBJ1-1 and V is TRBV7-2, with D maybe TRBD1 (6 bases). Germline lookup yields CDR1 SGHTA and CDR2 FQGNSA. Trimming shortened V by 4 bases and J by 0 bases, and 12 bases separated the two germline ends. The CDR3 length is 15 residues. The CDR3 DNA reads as TGTGCCAGCAGCTCCCAAGGACAGATGAACACTGAAGCTTTCTTT. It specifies CASSSQGQMNTEAFF.

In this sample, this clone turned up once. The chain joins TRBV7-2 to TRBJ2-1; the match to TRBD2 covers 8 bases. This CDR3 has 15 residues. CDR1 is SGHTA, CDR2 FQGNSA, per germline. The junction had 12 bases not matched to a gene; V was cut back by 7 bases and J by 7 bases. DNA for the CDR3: TGTGCCAGCACCTTGTCCAGCGGGAGTTCGAATGAGCAGTTCTTC. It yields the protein CASTLSSGSSNEQFF.

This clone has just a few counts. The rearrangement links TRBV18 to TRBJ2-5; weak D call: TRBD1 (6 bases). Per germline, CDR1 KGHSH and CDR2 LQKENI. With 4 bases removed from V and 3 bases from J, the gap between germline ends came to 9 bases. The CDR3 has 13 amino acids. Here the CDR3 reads CASSQSGEETQYF. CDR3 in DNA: TGTGCCAGCTCACAGTCAGGGGAAGAGACCCAGTACTTC.

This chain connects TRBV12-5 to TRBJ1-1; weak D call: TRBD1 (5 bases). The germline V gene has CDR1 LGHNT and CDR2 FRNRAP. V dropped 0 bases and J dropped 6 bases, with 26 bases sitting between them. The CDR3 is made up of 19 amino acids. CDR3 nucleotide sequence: TGTGCTAGTGGTTTGGTAAGCCCTTCAACCATTCTCAGGGATCCTGAAGCTTTCTTT. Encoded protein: CASGLVSPSTILRDPEAFF.

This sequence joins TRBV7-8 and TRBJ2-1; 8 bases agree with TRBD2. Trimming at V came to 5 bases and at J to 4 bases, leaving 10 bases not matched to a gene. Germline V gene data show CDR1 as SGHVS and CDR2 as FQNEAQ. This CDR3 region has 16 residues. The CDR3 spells CASSPRASGRYNEQFF. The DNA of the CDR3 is TGTGCCAGCAGCCCCCGCGCTAGCGGGCGGTACAATGAGCAGTTCTTC.